The next 2 T cell receptor beta chains were all read from a single sample in a study of blood T cell repertoires in COVID-19. Clones were sequenced by immunoSEQ multiplex PCR, and TCRdb holds only the in-frame ones, with some missing. The sample has nearly 300,000 clones, approximately 84% seen once. Sequenced input: peripheral blood. Receptor source: a human donor with COVID-19, enrolled during active disease. The donor label of this sample is uncertain.

V usage is TRBV7-2 and J usage is TRBJ2-5; no reliable D call. CDR1 and CDR2 (germline): SGHTA, FQGNSA. The CDR3 runs to 15 residues. V lost 1 base, J lost 5 bases, and 14 bases lay in between. Here the CDR3 DNA reads TGTGCCAGCAGCTTAGTGAGTAGTAATTCGGAGACCCAGTACTTC. Translated, it gives CASSLVSSNSETQYF.

The V and J genes are TRBV5-6 and TRBJ1-4; D is ambiguous. CDR3 length: 16 residues. Germline V gene sequence: CDR1 SGHDT, CDR2 YYEEEE. Trimming left V 2 bases short and J 8 bases short, with 19 bases between. This chain's CDR3 is CASSLSKSRGGEKLFF. The CDR3 nucleotides read TGTGCCAGCAGCTTATCCAAGAGCCGCGGAGGAGAAAAACTGTTTTTT. The entire variable domain, with the rest obtained from reference TRBV5-6 and TRBJ1-4, is as follows: DAGVTQSPTHLIKTRGQQVTLRCSPKSGHDTVSWYQQALGQGPQFIFQYYEEEERQRGNFPDRFSGHQFPNYSSELNVNALLLGDSALYLCASSLSKSRGGEKLFFGSGTQLSVL.